This T cell receptor (beta chain) was retrieved from a study of T cells in Graves' hyperthyroidism and ophthalmopathy. Researchers took RNA transcripts and amplified the TCR beta CDR3 regions from them. TCR CDR3 regions were first amplified by RT-PCR with HTBI primers. TCRdb used MiXCR to reprocess the multiplex PCR reads, holding one entry per CDR3 protein. This table holds hundreds of thousands of distinct CDR3 sequences, more than 14% found once. This clonotype was observed a handful of times. With 6 bases clipped from V and 5 bases from J, the junction kept 5 bases outside the gene matches. This CDR3 has 15 amino acids. CDR1 and CDR2 (germline): MNHEY, SVGEGT.

The clonotype originates from a woman in her forties or fifties with Graves' ophthalmopathy. Sequencing was done on a sample of blood. V gene TRBV6-2 or TRBV6-3 combines with J gene TRBJ1-6; TRBD1 agrees at 9 bases. The CDR3 spells CASRPGTGNNSPLHF. CDR3 sequence (DNA): TGTGCCAGCAGACCCGGGACAGGGAATAATTCACCCCTCCACTTT.